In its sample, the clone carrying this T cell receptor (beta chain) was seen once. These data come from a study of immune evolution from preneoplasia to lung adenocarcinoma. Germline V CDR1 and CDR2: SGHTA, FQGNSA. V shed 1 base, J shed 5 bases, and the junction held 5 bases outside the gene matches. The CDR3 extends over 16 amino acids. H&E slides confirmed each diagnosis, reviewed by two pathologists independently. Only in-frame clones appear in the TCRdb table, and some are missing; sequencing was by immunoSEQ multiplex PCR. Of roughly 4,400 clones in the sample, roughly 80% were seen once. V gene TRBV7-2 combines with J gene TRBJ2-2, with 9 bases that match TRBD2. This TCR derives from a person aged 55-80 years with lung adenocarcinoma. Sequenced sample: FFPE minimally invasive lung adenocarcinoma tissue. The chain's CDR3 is CASSLDSGRITGELFF. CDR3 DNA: TGTGCCAGCAGCTTAGATAGCGGGAGAATAACCGGGGAGCTGTTTTTT. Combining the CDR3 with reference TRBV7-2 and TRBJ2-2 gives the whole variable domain GAGVSQSPSNKVTEKGKDVELRCDPISGHTALYWYRQSLGQGLEFLIYFQGNSAPDKSGLPSDRFSAERTGGSVSTLTIQRTQQEDSAVYLCASSLDSGRITGELFFGEGSRLTVL.